Given below is one T cell receptor (beta chain) in context. The antigen is undetermined. At one end the junction does not follow the germline gene, possibly because of a read error. CDR1 LNHDA and CDR2 SQIVND come from the germline V gene (reference sequence). This CDR3 comprises 15 residues. This entry comes from a study of cytomegalovirus exposure and HLA in healthy donors. Looking at the study overall: Clustering assigned about 76% of the approximately 390 genotyped donors to the Caucasian-associated ancestry cluster. Study-level findings and limits: Versus the approximately 670-donor mean, an Asian-associated ancestry cluster reportedly showed fewer N-insertions in a later analysis.

The PCR had 60 Vbeta and 13 Jbeta primers. The data were produced by immunoSEQ multiplex PCR, yet TCRdb's version contains in-frame clones alone and is incomplete. The repertoire holds tens of thousands of clones, with under 80% as singletons. The TCR was taken from a male donor in good health and CMV-seronegative. The chain has TRBV19 and TRBJ1-1; the D gene is possibly TRBD1 (6 bases). The sample consisted of PBMCs. CDR3 protein: CVSSIDQGQNTEAFF. The CDR3 nucleotides read TGTGTCAGTAGTATAGATCAGGGACAGAACACTGAAGCTTTCTTT.